A single sample gave rise to the 6 T cell receptor beta chains below, sequenced in a study of control samples from healthy donors and cancer patients. Data came from immunoSEQ multiplex PCR; TCRdb stores just in-frame clones and leaves some out. Among about 120,000 clones listed, 93% were seen once. Material: blood. The receptor source for this set is a man younger than 40 in good health.

The chain carries TRBV6-5 and TRBJ2-5; D remains unclear. CDR1 MNHEY and CDR2 SVGAGI come from the germline V gene. The V gene lost 2 bases and the J gene lost 2 bases, with 9 bases spanning the gap. This CDR3 is built from 14 residues. The DNA for the CDR3 is TGTGCCAGCAGTTACGATGGCGTGCAAGAGACCCAGTACTTC. Amino acid sequence: CASSYDGVQETQYF.

The V call is TRBV27, the J call TRBJ2-2, with D possibly matching TRBD2 (6 bases). The CDR3 has 14 residues. Germline V gene sequence: CDR1 MNHEY, CDR2 SMNVEV (reference sequence). The V end was cut by 3 bases, the J end by 8 bases, with 13 bases between. CDR3: CASSFGGALGELFF. The CDR3 coding sequence is TGTGCCAGCAGTTTTGGAGGGGCGTTGGGGGAGCTGTTTTTT.

The J gene is TRBJ1-2, the V gene TRBV3-1 (or the pseudogene TRBV3-2), with no clear D. This CDR3 has 15 residues. Per germline, CDR1 LGHDT and CDR2 YNNKEL (reference sequence). V was clipped by 0 bases and J by 4 bases, with 12 bases between them. The CDR3 loop is CASSQDPPFTYGYTF. CDR3 DNA sequence: TGTGCCAGCAGCCAAGATCCGCCCTTCACCTATGGCTACACCTTC.

The V and J genes are TRBV7-2 and TRBJ1-2; the match to TRBD1 covers 7 bases. V lost 1 base to trimming and J lost 8 bases; unmatched junction nucleotides: 7. This CDR3 is 14 amino acids long. From germline, CDR1 is SGHTA and CDR2 FQGNSA. CDR3 in DNA: TGTGCCAGCAGCTTAGGAGGGACAGTGAGAGGCTACACCTTC. It codes for CASSLGGTVRGYTF.

The chain is built from TRBV25-1 and TRBJ1-1; D is undetermined. The CDR3 is 13 amino acids. Germline-derived CDR1 and CDR2 are MGHDK and SYGVNS. Trimming pared 1 base from V and 7 bases from J, leaving 10 bases between. The CDR3 protein is CASSESSNSEAFF. In DNA form, the CDR3 reads TGTGCCAGCAGTGAATCCAGCAATAGTGAAGCTTTCTTT.

On this clone itself: Compared with germline, one end of the junction differs, possibly owing to a read error. The chain carries TRBV7-9 and TRBJ1-2; tentatively, D is TRBD1 (6 bases). CDR1 and CDR2 from the germline V gene are SEHNR and FQNEAQ (reference sequence). The CDR3 loop spans 18 amino acids. CDR3 loop: CATGSGGPQLRDNDGYTF. The CDR3 DNA sequence: TGTGCCACCGGTTCGGGGGGGCCCCAGCTACGGGATAACGATGGCTACACCTTC.